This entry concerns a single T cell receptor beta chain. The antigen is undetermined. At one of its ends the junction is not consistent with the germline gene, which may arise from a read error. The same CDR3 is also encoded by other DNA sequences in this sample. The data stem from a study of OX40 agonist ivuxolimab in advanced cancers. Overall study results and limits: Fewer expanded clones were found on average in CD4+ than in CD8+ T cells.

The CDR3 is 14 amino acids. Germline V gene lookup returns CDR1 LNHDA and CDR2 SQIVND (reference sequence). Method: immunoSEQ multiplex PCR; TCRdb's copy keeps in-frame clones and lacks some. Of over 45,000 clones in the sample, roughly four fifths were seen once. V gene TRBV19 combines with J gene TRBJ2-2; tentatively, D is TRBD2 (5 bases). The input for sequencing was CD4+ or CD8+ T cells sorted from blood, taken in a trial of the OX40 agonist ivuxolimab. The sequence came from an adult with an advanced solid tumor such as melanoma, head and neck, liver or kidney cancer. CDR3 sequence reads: CASSIPQISGELFF. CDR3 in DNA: TGTGCCAGTAGTATCCCCCAAATCTCCGGGGAGCTATTTTTT.